This T cell receptor beta chain was captured by sequencing in a study of CD8+ T cells in alopecia areata. Extracted RNA was reverse transcribed into cDNA, the sequencing template. Sequenced by immunoSEQ multiplex PCR; TCRdb stores in-frame clones only, minus some. Seen here are 130,000 or so clones, 86% observed once, and the top ten hold around 14%. Treatment described: oral pan-JAK inhibitor, 5-10 mg twice daily. PBMCs, the starting material, were the source of sorted CD4+ and CD8+ T cells. The starting material was CD8+ T cells sorted from blood, obtained at week 4, from a patient treated with tofacitinib. The receptor was isolated from a human donor with alopecia areata.

The CDR3 nucleotides read TGCAGCGTTGTGGGACAAGCGAACACCGGGGAGCTGTTTTTT. This gives the protein CSVVGQANTGELFF. This chain uses TRBV29-1 with TRBJ2-2, with a weak D call TRBD1 (6 bases). V lost 4 bases and J lost 0, with 9 bases in between. CDR1 is SQVTM, CDR2 ANQGSEA, per germline. The CDR3 is 14 amino acids.